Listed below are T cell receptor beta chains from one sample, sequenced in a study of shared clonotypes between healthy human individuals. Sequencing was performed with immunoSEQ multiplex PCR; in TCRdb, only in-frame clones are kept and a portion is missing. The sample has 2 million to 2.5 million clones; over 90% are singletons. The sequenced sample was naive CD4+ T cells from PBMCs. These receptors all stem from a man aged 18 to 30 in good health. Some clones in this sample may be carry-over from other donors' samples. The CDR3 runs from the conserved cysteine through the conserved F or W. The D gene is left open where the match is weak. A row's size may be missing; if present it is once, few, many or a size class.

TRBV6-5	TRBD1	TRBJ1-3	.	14	CASRPGQGANTIYF	TGTGCCAGCAGGCCGGGACAGGGGGCAAACACCATATATTTT
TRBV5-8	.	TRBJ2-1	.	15	CASSLGSRHLNEQFF	TGTGCCAGCAGCTTGGGATCTCGACATCTTAATGAGCAGTTCTTC
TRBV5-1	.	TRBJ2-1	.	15	CASSPGLQPDNEQFF	TGCGCCAGCAGCCCGGGACTCCAACCCGACAATGAGCAGTTCTTC
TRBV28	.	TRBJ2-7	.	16	CAAVESSGGVSYEQYF	TGTGCCGCGGTTGAGAGCTCCGGGGGAGTCTCCTACGAGCAGTACTTC
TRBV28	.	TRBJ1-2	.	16	CASSTGTVMASPAYTF	TGTGCCAGCAGTACCGGGACGGTCATGGCTTCCCCCGCCTACACCTTC
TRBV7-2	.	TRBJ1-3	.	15	CASSPRAAAGNTIYF	TGTGCCAGCAGCCCCAGGGCCGCGGCTGGAAACACCATATATTTT
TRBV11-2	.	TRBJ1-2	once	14	CASSKDLDNYGYTF	TGTGCCAGCAGCAAGGACCTGGATAACTATGGCTACACCTTC
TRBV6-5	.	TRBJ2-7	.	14	CAISHRQGPYEQYF	TGTGCCATCAGTCACCGGCAGGGACCCTACGAGCAGTACTTC
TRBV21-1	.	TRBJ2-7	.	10	CASSDETQYF	TGTGCCAGCTCCGATGAAACCCAGTACTTC
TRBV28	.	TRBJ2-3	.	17	CASSLRLGRGRTDTQYF	TGTGCCAGCAGTTTACGTTTGGGCCGGGGAAGGACAGATACGCAGTATTTT
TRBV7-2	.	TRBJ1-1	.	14	CASTRGPRDTEAFF	TGTGCCAGCACCCGGGGCCCTCGGGACACTGAAGCTTTCTTT
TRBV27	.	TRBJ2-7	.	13	CASSPRLPYEQYF	TGTGCCAGCAGTCCGAGACTACCTTACGAGCAGTACTTC
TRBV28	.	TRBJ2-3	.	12	CASSLAGYTQYF	TGTGCCAGCAGTTTAGCGGGATATACGCAGTATTTT
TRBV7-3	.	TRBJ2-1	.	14	CASSLMSGDNEQFF	TGTGCCAGCAGTTTAATGTCGGGGGACAATGAGCAGTTCTTC
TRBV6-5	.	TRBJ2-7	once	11	CAGGMGLRKYF	TGTGCCGGCGGTATGGGGTTGCGAAAGTACTTC
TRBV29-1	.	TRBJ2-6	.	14	CSVKVFSGANVLTF	TGCAGCGTTAAAGTCTTCTCTGGGGCCAACGTCCTGACTTTC
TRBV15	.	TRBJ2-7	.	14	CATSRGRGASEQYF	TGTGCCACCAGCCGGGGACGAGGGGCATCCGAGCAGTACTTC
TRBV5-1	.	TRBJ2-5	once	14	CASSLGSGKETQYF	TGCGCCAGCAGCTTAGGGTCAGGGAAAGAGACCCAGTACTTC
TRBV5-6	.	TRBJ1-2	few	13	CASSLDRNYGYTF	TGTGCCAGCAGCTTGGACAGAAACTATGGCTACACCTTC
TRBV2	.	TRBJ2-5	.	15	CASRKGDQTQETQYF	TGTGCCAGCAGAAAGGGGGACCAGACCCAAGAGACCCAGTACTTC
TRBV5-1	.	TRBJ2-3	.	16	CASSLALDKGTDTQYF	TGCGCCAGCAGCTTGGCCCTGGACAAAGGCACAGATACGCAGTATTTT
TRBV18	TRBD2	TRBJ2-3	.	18	CASSPLTASGTSTDTQYF	TGTGCCAGCTCACCCCTCACGGCTAGCGGGACTAGCACAGATACGCAGTATTTT
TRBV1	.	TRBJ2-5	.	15	CTSSQTGVDEETQYF	TGCACCAGCAGCCAGACCGGGGTGGACGAAGAGACCCAGTACTTC
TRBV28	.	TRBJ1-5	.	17	CASSLFGRLESGQPQHF	TGTGCCAGCAGTTTATTTGGTCGGCTGGAGTCGGGTCAGCCCCAGCATTTT
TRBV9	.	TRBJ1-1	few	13	CASSVEEYTEAFF	TGTGCCAGCAGCGTTGAAGAGTACACTGAAGCTTTCTTT
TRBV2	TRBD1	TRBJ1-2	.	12	CASATGNYGYTF	TGTGCCAGCGCGACAGGGAACTATGGCTACACCTTC
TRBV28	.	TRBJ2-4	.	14	CASRVTGTGNIQYF	TGTGCCAGCAGGGTAACGGGTACCGGAAACATTCAGTACTTC
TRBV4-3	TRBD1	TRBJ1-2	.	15	CASSPFNDRGYGYTF	TGCGCCAGCAGCCCTTTCAACGACAGGGGCTATGGCTACACCTTC